Listed below are T cell receptor beta chains from one sample, sequenced in a study of cytomegalovirus exposure and HLA in healthy donors. Generated by immunoSEQ multiplex PCR, the TCRdb table keeps only in-frame clones and is missing some. Of some 180,000 clones in the sample, about 10% were seen once. The sample was PBMCs. The source is a woman aged 25 to 39 in good health and CMV-seropositive. Both conserved end residues are part of each CDR3. D genes are given only for firm matches. Rows may omit the clone size; those that give it use once, few, many or a size class.

>TRBV29-1|TRBJ2-1|.|TRBD2
TGCAGCGCTTGGGAGGGCCTTAATTCCGAGCAGTTCTTC
CSAWEGLNSEQFF
>TRBV5-1|TRBJ2-3|few|.
TGCGCCAGCAGGCAGTACGCTAGCACAGATACGCAGTATTTT
CASRQYASTDTQYF
>TRBV6-5|TRBJ1-2|.|TRBD1
TGTGCCAGCAGTTACTCAGGGACAGCTGGCTACACCTTC
CASSYSGTAGYTF
>TRBV20-1|TRBJ2-3|few|.
TGCAGTGCTGCCGAGGAAGGTACGCAGTATTTT
CSAAEEGTQYF
>TRBV6-5|TRBJ2-1|few|TRBD2
TGTGCCAGCAGTTACTCAGGAGCGGGAGGCTACAATGAGCAGTTCTTC
CASSYSGAGGYNEQFF
>TRBV7-2|TRBJ2-7|few|TRBD2
TGTGCCAGCGGCACTAGCGGGGGGGGCCACGAGCAGTACTTC
CASGTSGGGHEQYF
>TRBV5-6|TRBJ2-2|few|TRBD1
TGTGCCAGCAGCTTGGACAGGGGTATTTTGAGGGGCACCGGGGAGCTGTTTTTT
CASSLDRGILRGTGELFF
>TRBV2|TRBJ1-3|few|TRBD1
TGTGCCAGCAGGGGGACAGGTTTACGAGGAAACACCATATATTTT
CASRGTGLRGNTIYF
>TRBV5-1|TRBJ2-7|.|TRBD1
TGCGCCAGCAGCTTACAGGGGGCAGACGAGCAGTACTTC
CASSLQGADEQYF
>TRBV13|TRBJ2-3|few|TRBD2
TGTGCCAGCAGCTCCACTGGGACTAGCGGGAGTGGAGATACGCAGTATTTT
CASSSTGTSGSGDTQYF
>TRBV7-2|TRBJ2-7|.|.
TGTGCCAGCAGCCCGCTACCGGACACCACCTACGAGCAGTACTTC
CASSPLPDTTYEQYF
>TRBV25-1|TRBJ2-7|few|.
TGTGCCAGCAGAATGACAGGGACTTACGAGCAGTACTTC
CASRMTGTYEQYF
>TRBV5-1|TRBJ1-4|few|TRBD1
TGCGCCAGCAGCCTCTTCGGGACAGGGGGCAATGAAAAACTGTTTTTT
CASSLFGTGGNEKLFF
>TRBV5-1|TRBJ1-2|.|TRBD1
TGCGCCAGCAGCCCCCAACAGGGGGCGGGAGGCTACACCTTC
CASSPQQGAGGYTF
>TRBV11-1|TRBJ2-7|.|TRBD2
TGTGCCAGCAGCTTACGGACTAGCGGGCGTTCAAGCTCCTACGAGCAGTACTTC
CASSLRTSGRSSSYEQYF
>TRBV7-9|TRBJ2-5|.|TRBD2
TGTGCCAGCAGCCCCGGGGGGACCTCCCAGGAGACCCAGTACTTC
CASSPGGTSQETQYF
>TRBV7-7|TRBJ2-3|few|TRBD1
TGTGCCAGCAGCTTGGGACAGGGCACAGATACGCAGTATTTT
CASSLGQGTDTQYF
>TRBV2|TRBJ2-1|.|TRBD2
TGTGCCAGCATTTCAGCGGGAGGCTCCGCCTACAATGAGCAGTTCTTC
CASISAGGSAYNEQFF
>TRBV9|TRBJ2-1|few|TRBD2
TGTGCCAGCAGCGCGGGAGGGATTAGTAATGAGCAGTTCTTC
CASSAGGISNEQFF
>TRBV6-5|TRBJ2-5|few|.
TGTGCCAGCAGTCCCCAAGGGGGGGCGGAGACCCAGTACTTC
CASSPQGGAETQYF
>TRBV5-4|TRBJ2-7|few|.
TGTGCCAGCTCACCGGGGATAGGGACCTACGAGCAGTACTTC
CASSPGIGTYEQYF
>TRBV7-8|TRBJ2-7|.|.
TGTGCCAGCAGCCCGCACGAACAAACCTACGAGCAGTACTTC
CASSPHEQTYEQYF
>TRBV19|TRBJ1-1|.|.
TGTGCCAGTAGTATTGACAGGACCACTGAAGCTTTCTTT
CASSIDRTTEAFF
>TRBV5-4|TRBJ1-6|few|.
TGTGCCAGCAGCTTGGAACAGGCCCATAATTCACCCCTCCACTTT
CASSLEQAHNSPLHF
>TRBV9|TRBJ2-7|few|TRBD1
TGTGCCAGCAGCGGACAGGGATCCTACGAGCAGTACTTC
CASSGQGSYEQYF
>TRBV7-9|TRBJ2-1|.|TRBD2
TGTGCCAGCAGCTCGGGACTAGCGAAATACAATCATGAGCAGTTCTTC
CASSSGLAKYNHEQFF
>TRBV19|TRBJ1-2|few|TRBD1
TGTGCCAGTAGTGCGACAGGGGGCTATGGCTACACCTTC
CASSATGGYGYTF
>TRBV9|TRBJ1-1|.|.
TGTGCCAGCAGCTATGACAGGCTCTCTGAAGCTTTCTTT
CASSYDRLSEAFF
>TRBV5-1|TRBJ2-3|.|.
TGCGCCAGCAGCCTCCGGGGGGCAGGGAGAGATACGCAGTATTTT
CASSLRGAGRDTQYF
>TRBV27|TRBJ2-1|.|.
TGTGCCAGCAGTTTTAGCGCGAGCTCCTACAATGAGCAGTTCTTC
CASSFSASSYNEQFF
>TRBV15|TRBJ1-1|.|.
TGTGCCACCAGCAGAGGTCCCCCAGGGGAAACTGAAGCTTTCTTT
CATSRGPPGETEAFF
>TRBV11-2|TRBJ2-3|.|TRBD2
TGTGCCAGCAGCCCGATAGCGGGAGGGGGCACAGATACGCAGTATTTT
CASSPIAGGGTDTQYF
>TRBV7-6|TRBJ2-5|.|.
TGTGCCAGCAGCCCCCGGCGAGGAGAGACCCAGTACTTC
CASSPRRGETQYF
>TRBV7-9|TRBJ2-2|.|.
TGTGCCAGCAGCCGAATAGGGACATCGAACACCGGGGAGCTGTTTTTT
CASSRIGTSNTGELFF
>TRBV7-6|TRBJ2-7|.|TRBD1
TGTGCCAGCAGCTTCTACAGGGGGCGTTCTCTACACGAGCAGTACTTC
CASSFYRGRSLHEQYF
>TRBV7-8|TRBJ2-7|.|.
TGTGCCAGCAGCTTGTTAGGGGACATCCTCTCCTACGAGCAGTACTTC
CASSLLGDILSYEQYF
>TRBV7-2|TRBJ2-7|.|TRBD1
TGTGCCAGCAGCTTGGACAGGGGGGAGGAGCAGTACTTC
CASSLDRGEEQYF
>TRBV5-1|TRBJ2-3|.|TRBD2
TGCGCCAGCAGCAAACCAGCGGGAGCGGTTACAGATACGCAGTATTTT
CASSKPAGAVTDTQYF
>TRBV11-2|TRBJ2-3|.|.
TGTGCCAGCAGCTTAGGGTGGGGTGGGGCTAGCACAGATACGCAGTATTTT
CASSLGWGGASTDTQYF
>TRBV7-9|TRBJ1-2|.|.
TGTGCCAGCAGCTTATCCCCAGGGTACTATGGCTACACCTTC
CASSLSPGYYGYTF
>TRBV15|TRBJ2-5|.|.
TGTGCCACCAGCTTGGCCCCCCAAGAGACCCAGTACTTC
CATSLAPQETQYF
>TRBV6-1|TRBJ1-2|few|.
TGTGCCAGCAGTGACACTTATTATGGCTACACCTTC
CASSDTYYGYTF
>TRBV11-2|TRBJ2-3|.|TRBD2
TGTGCCAGCAGCCCGGGACTACTTAGCACAGATACGCAGTATTTT
CASSPGLLSTDTQYF
>TRBV5-1|TRBJ1-1|.|.
TGCGCCAGCAGCTTGGGGCAGGGCGGTGAAGCTTTCTTT
CASSLGQGGEAFF
>TRBV5-1|TRBJ2-1|few|.
TGCGCCAGCAGCCGAGGCGGGCTGTACAATGAGCAGTTCTTC
CASSRGGLYNEQFF
>TRBV7-9|TRBJ2-3|.|.
TGTGCCAGCAGCCCCTACCCCCCAGGGTGGGATGGCACAGATACGCAGTATTTT
CASSPYPPGWDGTDTQYF
>TRBV5-1|TRBJ2-2|few|.
TGCGCCAGCAGCTTAGACAGCCACTGGAACACCGGGGAGCTGTTTTTT
CASSLDSHWNTGELFF
>TRBV4-2|TRBJ2-3|.|TRBD2
TGTGCCAGCAGCCAAACTGGGTGGACTAGCGGGATCACAGATACGCAGTATTTT
CASSQTGWTSGITDTQYF
>TRBV5-1|TRBJ1-6|.|.
TGCGCCAGCAGCTTGGTACAGCCCGATAATTCACCCCTCCACTTT
CASSLVQPDNSPLHF
>TRBV5-6|TRBJ1-2|.|TRBD1
TGTGCCAGCAGGGGACAGGGAAAAGGTTATGGCTACACCTTC
CASRGQGKGYGYTF
>TRBV19|TRBJ2-7|few|TRBD1
TGTGCCAGTAGCACGGACAGGGCCCTTCAGTACTTC
CASSTDRALQYF
>TRBV7-9|TRBJ2-7|.|TRBD2
TGTGCCAGCAGCCTGGGAGTAGCGGGAAACTACGAGCAGTACTTC
CASSLGVAGNYEQYF
>TRBV2|TRBJ1-4|.|.
TGTGCCAGCAGTGACAGGGGAGACGATGAAAAACTGTTTTTT
CASSDRGDDEKLFF
>TRBV19|TRBJ1-1|few|.
TGTGCCAGTCGAGACAGCGAGAACACTGAAGCTTTCTTT
CASRDSENTEAFF
>TRBV2|TRBJ2-6|.|.
TGTGCCAGCACCTCCAGGGAGGCTGGGGCCAACGTCCTGACTTTC
CASTSREAGANVLTF